This TCR beta chain was sequenced for a study of beta chain features in type 1 diabetes. Notes on the study in general: All four CD4+ subsets from Type 1 diabetes patients carried moderately but significantly shorter TCRB CDR3s.

The V end lost 4 bases, the J end lost 0 bases, and 6 bases lay between the germline ends. Germline CDR1 reads GTSNPN; CDR2 reads SVGIG (reference sequence). The CDR3 covers 13 residues. This clone was counted only a few times. Its antigen is not identified. The study reverse transcribed the entire isolated RNA, so it sequenced expressed TCRB transcripts. Produced via immunoSEQ multiplex PCR; TCRdb's table is partial and in-frame only. The sample has roughly 150,000 clones; over 7.5% are singletons. This chain joins TRBV30 and TRBJ2-2; D uncertain. The sequence derives from a man younger than 30 in good health. Sequencing input: central memory CD4+ T cells from blood. The DNA of the CDR3 is TGTGCCTGGACAGGATCGAACACCGGGGAGCTGTTTTTT. Protein product: CAWTGSNTGELFF.